The 27 T cell receptor beta chains below come from one sample, sequenced in a study of T cell responses to AZD1222 COVID-19 vaccine. Sequenced by immunoSEQ multiplex PCR; TCRdb stores in-frame clones only, minus some. This table has 60,000 to 90,000 clones, about 74% appearing once. Specimen: peripheral blood, collected 28 days after the second dose of the MenACWY control vaccine. The receptors derive from an adult who received the MenACWY meningococcal vaccine as a control.

This clone was observed a single time. This chain uses TRBV7-2 with TRBJ1-5; the D is unclear. V dropped 0 bases and J dropped 7 bases, with 7 bases sitting between them. Germline V gene lookup returns CDR1 SGHTA and CDR2 FQGNSA. This CDR3 has 13 residues. This CDR3 reads CASSLAGGQPQHF. Here the CDR3 DNA reads TGTGCCAGCAGCTTAGCTGGCGGGCAGCCCCAGCATTTT.

The CDR3 sequence is CASSPDRAGAFF. In nucleotides, the CDR3 is TGTGCCAGCAGCCCAGACAGGGCGGGTGCTTTCTTT. This chain joins TRBV6-6 and TRBJ1-1; TRBD1 aligns across 7 bases. The CDR3 has 12 residues. V trimming: 6 bases; J trimming: 11 bases; junction bases outside the gene matches: 9. CDR1 is MNHNY, CDR2 SVGAGI, per germline (reference sequence).

The chain carries TRBV10-3 and TRBJ1-1; no clear D gene. This CDR3 comprises 13 residues. Germline V gene data show CDR1 as ENHRY and CDR2 as SYGVKD. Trimming took 6 bases from V and 11 from J, leaving 19 bases between them. The CDR3 region has the DNA TGTGCCATCAGGGATTCCAAGGGAGGCTGGGCTTTCTTT. Translating it yields CAIRDSKGGWAFF.

The genes are TRBV6-1 and TRBJ1-5, with D possibly matching TRBD1 (6 bases). CDR1 is MNHNS and CDR2 is SASEGT in the germline V gene. The CDR3 sequence is 18 residues long. V lost 2 bases and J 3 bases, leaving 20 bases between the germline ends. CDR3 in DNA: TGTGCCAGCAGTGAATTCGGCACGAGGGGGGAAATCAATCAGCCCCAGCATTTT. Translated, it gives CASSEFGTRGEINQPQHF.

The chain links TRBV25-1 to TRBJ2-7; 9 nucleotides match TRBD2. The germline CDR1 and CDR2 sequences are MGHDK and SYGVNS. The CDR3 consists of 15 residues. Trimming removed 2 bases from V and 2 bases from J; junction bases left unmatched: 4. The CDR3 DNA reads TGTGCCAGCAGTGAAAAGCCTAGCGGGGCCTACGAGCAGTACTTC. Its protein product is CASSEKPSGAYEQYF.

The V call is TRBV13, the J call TRBJ2-3; 11 bases are a match to TRBD2. Trimming removed 5 bases from V and 1 base from J; junction bases left unmatched: 5. The CDR3 has 16 residues. Germline V gives CDR1 PRHDT, CDR2 FYEKMQ (reference sequence). The CDR3 loop reads CASSLGSGRGTDTQYF. As DNA, the CDR3 is TGTGCCAGCAGCCTCGGTAGCGGGAGGGGCACAGATACGCAGTATTTT.

The chain couples TRBV4-2 to TRBJ2-7; tentative D call: TRBD2 (6 bases). Trimming took 0 bases from V and 5 from J, leaving 17 bases between them. Germline CDR1 and CDR2: LGHNA and YNFKEQ. The CDR3 length is 16 residues. The CDR3 region is CASSQEGRSLIDEQYF. DNA for the CDR3: TGTGCCAGCAGCCAAGAAGGGAGGTCACTTATCGACGAGCAGTACTTC.

This clone has only a few counts. This chain uses TRBV15 with TRBJ1-5; TRBD1 matches 10 bases. This CDR3 has 15 amino acids. Germline loops: CDR1 LNHNV, CDR2 YYDKDF (reference sequence). V gave up 3 bases and J gave up 6 bases; unmatched junction bases: 5. The CDR3 protein is CATSSDRGQGQPQHF. DNA of the CDR3: TGTGCCACCAGCAGCGACAGGGGGCAAGGTCAGCCCCAGCATTTT.

The V call is TRBV7-2, the J call TRBJ1-6; possible D gene TRBD1, 6 bases. Germline CDR1 and CDR2: SGHTA and FQGNSA. Trimming left V 1 base short and J 10 bases short, with 20 bases between. This CDR3 region has 17 residues. In nucleotides, the CDR3 is TGTGCCAGCAGCTTAGGAGGGGGGTTAGGTTCAGAGTCACCCCTCCACTTT. Encoded protein: CASSLGGGLGSESPLHF.

V gene TRBV19 combines with J gene TRBJ1-1, with 10 positions matching TRBD1. V gave up 9 bases and J gave up 3 bases; unmatched junction bases: 10. Germline V gives CDR1 LNHDA, CDR2 SQIVND (reference sequence). The CDR3 runs to 15 residues. DNA for the CDR3: TGTGCCAGCACCATCGGGACAGGGGCCGACACTGAAGCTTTCTTT. It translates to CASTIGTGADTEAFF.

This clone was observed a few times. V is TRBV28 and J is TRBJ1-2, with unresolved D. The CDR3 is 14 residues long. The V and J ends lost 1 base and 4 bases respectively, with 10 bases between them. Germline values: CDR1 MDHEN, CDR2 SYDVKM. As DNA, the CDR3 is TGTGCCAGCAGTTTATCCCACAGACTCTATGGCTACACCTTC. This translates into CASSLSHRLYGYTF.

The V and J genes are TRBV4-1 and TRBJ1-5; D gene ambiguous. Germline V gene data show CDR1 as MGHRA and CDR2 as YSYEKL. The CDR3 consists of 14 residues. V was clipped by 4 bases and J by 2 bases, with 9 bases between them. The CDR3 nucleotides read TGCGCCAGCAGCCCCTTGGGAGGCAATCAGCCCCAGCATTTT. It encodes CASSPLGGNQPQHF.

V gene TRBV23-1 combines with J gene TRBJ2-7, with D possibly TRBD2 on 6 matching bases. TRBV23-1 is an ORF, with its function uncertain. V lost 3 bases and J lost 1, with 13 bases in between. The CDR3 spans 15 residues. This CDR3 reads CASSHYFRGSYEQYF. CDR3 nucleotide sequence: TGCGCCAGCAGTCACTATTTCCGGGGGTCCTACGAGCAGTACTTC.

V and J are TRBV11-1 and TRBJ1-4, with D maybe TRBD1 (6 bases). This CDR3 is built from 13 residues. The V end lost 4 bases, the J end lost 15 bases, and 18 bases lay between the germline ends. Germline V gene sequence: CDR1 SGHAT, CDR2 FQDESV (reference sequence). The CDR3 sequence is CASSSEGHRDLFF. In nucleotides, the CDR3 is TGTGCCAGCAGCTCCGAGGGACACAGGGACTTGTTTTTT.

This clone was seen a handful of times. This chain links TRBV11-2 with TRBJ1-2; D remains unclear. CDR1 is SGHAT and CDR2 is FQNNGV in the germline V gene. The CDR3 sequence is 12 residues long. The V and J ends lost 0 bases and 8 bases respectively, with 7 bases between them. The DNA for the CDR3 is TGTGCCAGCAGCTTAGAGGGCCGGGGCTACACCTTC. Its translation: CASSLEGRGYTF.

The gene calls are TRBV28 and TRBJ2-7; D unresolved. Trimming removed 5 bases from V and 3 bases from J, with 11 bases in between. The CDR3 loop spans 13 amino acids. Germline V lookup: CDR1 MDHEN, CDR2 SYDVKM. CDR3 coding DNA: TGTGCCAGCAGTCCCCGCCAGAACTACGAGCAGTACTTC. Encoded protein: CASSPRQNYEQYF. Together with reference TRBV28 and TRBJ2-7, the CDR3 gives the full variable domain: DVKVTQSSRYLVKRTGEKVFLECVQDMDHENMFWYRQDPGLGLRLIYFSYDVKMKEKGDIPEGYSVSREKKERFSLILESASTNQTSMYLCASSPRQNYEQYFGPGTRLTVT.

CDR3 loop: CASSSQPPGLDYNEQFF. The CDR3 coding sequence is TGTGCCAGCAGCTCCCAACCCCCGGGACTGGACTACAATGAGCAGTTCTTC. V is TRBV7-8 and J is TRBJ2-1, with D perhaps matching TRBD2 (6 bases). CDR1 and CDR2 (germline): SGHVS, FQNEAQ. V was cut by 4 bases and J by 3 bases, with 19 bases left in between. The CDR3 has 17 residues.

Here the CDR3 reads CSVGGGRSGDTQYF. CDR3 DNA: TGCAGCGTTGGTGGGGGGCGGTCGGGAGATACGCAGTATTTT. The chain joins TRBV29-1 to TRBJ2-3; TRBD1 or TRBD2 may be the D gene (6 bases each). This CDR3 has 14 residues. Trimming removed 4 bases at V and 5 bases at J, with 16 bases between. Per the germline V gene, CDR1 is SQVTM and CDR2 is ANQGSEA.

The rearrangement links TRBV3-1 (or the pseudogene TRBV3-2) to TRBJ1-4; 8 bases align to TRBD1. V lost 4 bases and J lost 0; bases outside the gene matches: 7. Germline loops: CDR1 LGHDT, CDR2 YNNKEL (reference sequence). This CDR3 has 17 residues. In DNA, the CDR3 is TGTGCCAGCAGCCCCCGACAGGGGCCGCCAACTAATGAAAAACTGTTTTTT. It codes for CASSPRQGPPTNEKLFF.

V usage is TRBV7-9 and J usage is TRBJ1-1; no clear D gene. The germline gives CDR1 SEHNR, CDR2 FQNEAQ (reference sequence). Trimming stripped 2 bases from V and 7 bases from J, with 8 bases between. The CDR3 totals 12 residues. The CDR3 is CASSLSANEAFF. The CDR3 coding sequence is TGTGCCAGCAGCTTATCTGCAAATGAAGCTTTCTTT.

This chain links TRBV6-9 with TRBJ2-3; 7 bases are a match to TRBD2. Germline V gene data show CDR1 as MNHGY and CDR2 as SVAAGI. CDR3 length: 11 amino acids. Trimming took 11 bases from V and 6 from J; bases not matched to a gene: 5. The CDR3 sequence: CAAGVEDTQYF. As DNA, the CDR3 is TGTGCCGCGGGAGTTGAGGATACGCAGTATTTT.

This clone occurred once. The V and J genes are TRBV5-5 and TRBJ1-5, with D perhaps matching TRBD1 (5 bases). Trimming cost V 1 base and J 7 bases, with 9 bases left between them. Germline CDR1 and CDR2: SGHKS and YYEKEE (reference sequence). The CDR3 totals 13 residues. The CDR3 DNA sequence: TGTGCCAGCAGCTTGAGCTCAGGGCAGCCCCAGCATTTT. Protein product: CASSLSSGQPQHF.

J is TRBJ2-1 and V is TRBV5-1; D remains ambiguous. The CDR3 has 15 amino acids. Trimming removed 0 bases from V and 0 bases from J, with 7 bases in between. Germline CDR1 reads SGHRS; CDR2 reads YFSETQ. CDR3 protein: CASSLEPSSYNEQFF. The CDR3 DNA is TGCGCCAGCAGCTTGGAACCGAGCTCCTACAATGAGCAGTTCTTC.

V usage is TRBV5-1 and J usage is TRBJ1-2, with 7 nucleotides matching TRBD1. The CDR3 covers 15 residues. V was pared by 4 bases and J by 8 bases, with 14 bases of the junction left unmatched. Germline assignment: CDR1 SGHRS and CDR2 YFSETQ. The CDR3 DNA reads as TGCGCCAGCAGCCTGGACAGGATCGGTAACAAGGGCTACACCTTC. Its protein product is CASSLDRIGNKGYTF.

The gene calls are TRBV2 and TRBJ1-5; 9 nucleotides match TRBD1. This CDR3 region has 17 residues. From germline, CDR1 is SNHLY and CDR2 FYNNEI. V lost 4 bases and J lost 7; bases outside the gene matches: 14. The CDR3 region is CASSVKHGQGQGQPQHF. CDR3 DNA: TGTGCCAGCAGTGTGAAACACGGACAGGGGCAGGGCCAGCCCCAGCATTTT. Full variable domain (outside the CDR3, taken from reference TRBV2 and TRBJ1-5): EPEVTQTPSHQVTQMGQEVILRCVPISNHLYFYWYRQILGQKVEFLVSFYNNEISEKSEIFDDQFSVERPDGSNFTLKIRSTKLEDSAMYFCASSVKHGQGQGQPQHFGDGTRLSIL.

The chain has TRBV4-3 and TRBJ1-1, with no clear D. The CDR3 is 16 amino acids. Germline-derived CDR1 and CDR2 are LGHNA and YSLEER. Trimming removed 1 base from V and 0 bases from J, with 12 bases in between. This CDR3 is CASSQVPQRLNTEAFF. The CDR3, as DNA: TGCGCCAGCAGCCAAGTCCCTCAGCGGTTGAACACTGAAGCTTTCTTT.

This clone came up a few times. At the DNA level, this CDR3 is encoded by other sequences in the same sample as well. This chain joins TRBV20-1 and TRBJ1-5; 7 positions agree with TRBD1. The CDR3 loop spans 12 amino acids. Looked up from germline, CDR1 is DFQATT and CDR2 is SNEGSKA (reference sequence). The trim removed 6 bases at V and 5 bases at J, leaving 4 bases unmatched. The CDR3 loop reads CSASQGDQPQHF. CDR3 sequence (DNA): TGCAGTGCCAGTCAGGGGGATCAGCCCCAGCATTTT.